These 3 T cell receptor beta chains were all obtained from the same sample, sequenced in a study of CD8+ T cells in alopecia areata. As the sequencing template, cDNA was produced by extracting RNA and reverse transcribing it. Some clones are missing from TCRdb's copy, which holds only in-frame ones; the method was immunoSEQ multiplex PCR. The table has around 250,000 clones, 65% to 70% seen once; the top ten hold under 1.5%. Sequencing was performed on CD4+ T cells sorted from blood, taken at week 0. The receptors stem from a human donor with alopecia areata.

This clone has a handful of counts. This rearrangement joins TRBV19 to TRBJ2-7, with TRBD2 as a possible D gene (7 bases). With 5 bases removed from V and 5 bases from J, the gap between germline ends came to 13 bases. The CDR3 consists of 13 residues. Germline lookup yields CDR1 LNHDA and CDR2 SQIVND (reference sequence). The CDR3 coding sequence is TGTGCCAGTAGTTCTCGGGGGGCTGACGAGCAGTACTTC. Translated, it gives CASSSRGADEQYF. Variable domain in full (rest from reference TRBV19 and TRBJ2-7): DGGITQSPKYLFRKEGQNVTLSCEQNLNHDAMYWYRQDPGQGLRLIYYSQIVNDFQKGDIAEGYSVSREKKESFPLTVTSAQKNPTAFYLCASSSRGADEQYFGPGTRLTVT.

This clone was observed a handful of times. The V gene is TRBV7-6, the J gene TRBJ1-5; D call uncertain. V lost 3 bases and J 6 bases, leaving 9 bases between the germline ends. The germline V gene has CDR1 SGHVS and CDR2 FNYEAQ. The CDR3 consists of 13 residues. The CDR3 DNA reads as TGTGCCAGCAGCTTGGGGTGGGCTCAGCCCCAGCATTTT. Translation gives CASSLGWAQPQHF.

This clone appeared a few times. V gene TRBV5-5 combines with J gene TRBJ2-5; D is perhaps TRBD2 (6 bases). Germline assignment: CDR1 SGHKS and CDR2 YYEKEE (reference sequence). The V gene lost 4 bases and the J gene lost 0 bases, with 16 bases spanning the gap. The CDR3 spans 16 residues. CDR3 region: CASSPYTGSYQETQYF. As DNA, the CDR3 is TGTGCCAGCAGCCCATACACCGGGAGCTACCAAGAGACCCAGTACTTC.